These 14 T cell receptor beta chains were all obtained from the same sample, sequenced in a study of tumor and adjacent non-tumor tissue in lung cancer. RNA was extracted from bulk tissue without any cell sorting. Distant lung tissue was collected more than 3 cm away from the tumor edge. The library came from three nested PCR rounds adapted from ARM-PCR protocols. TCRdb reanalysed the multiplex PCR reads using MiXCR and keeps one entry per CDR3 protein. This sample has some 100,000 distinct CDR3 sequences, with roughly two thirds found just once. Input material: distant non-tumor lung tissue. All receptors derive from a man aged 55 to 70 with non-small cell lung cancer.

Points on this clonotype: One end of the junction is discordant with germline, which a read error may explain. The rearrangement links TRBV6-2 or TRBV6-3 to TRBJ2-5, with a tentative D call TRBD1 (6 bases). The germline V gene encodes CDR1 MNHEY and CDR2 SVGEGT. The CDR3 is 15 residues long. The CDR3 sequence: CTSSYRGQKQETQYF. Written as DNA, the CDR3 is TGTACCAGCAGTTACCGAGGACAGAAACAAGAGACCCAGTACTTC.

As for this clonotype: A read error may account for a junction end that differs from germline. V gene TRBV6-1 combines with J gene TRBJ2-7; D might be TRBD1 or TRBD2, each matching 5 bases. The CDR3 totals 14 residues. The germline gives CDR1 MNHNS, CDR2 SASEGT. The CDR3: CTSRDQGWAYEQYF. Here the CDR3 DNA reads TGTACCAGCAGGGACCAGGGATGGGCCTACGAGCAATACTTC.

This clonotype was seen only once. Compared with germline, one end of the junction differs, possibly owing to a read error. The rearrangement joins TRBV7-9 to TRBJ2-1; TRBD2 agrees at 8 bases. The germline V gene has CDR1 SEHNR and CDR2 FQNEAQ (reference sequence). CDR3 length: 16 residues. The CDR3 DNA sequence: TGTGCGAGCAGCTTCAAAGGGGGGGTAGCGGGAAGTAAGCAGTTCTTC. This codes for CASSFKGGVAGSKQFF.

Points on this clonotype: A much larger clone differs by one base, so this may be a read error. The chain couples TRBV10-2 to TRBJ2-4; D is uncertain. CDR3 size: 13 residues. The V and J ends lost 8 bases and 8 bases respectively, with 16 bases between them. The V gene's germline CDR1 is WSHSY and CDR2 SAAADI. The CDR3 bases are TGCGCCAGCGGTGGCGGCCCCATAGACATTCAGTACTTC. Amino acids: CASGGGPIDIQYF.

The CDR3 nucleotides read TGTGCCAGCAGCGAGTGTCTGGGTGAAAAACTGTTTTTT. It translates to CASSECLGEKLFF. The V and J genes are TRBV11-2 and TRBJ1-4, with D unclear. CDR1 is SGHAT, CDR2 FQNNGV, per germline. V lost 5 bases, J lost 7 bases, and 11 bases lay in between. The CDR3 extends over 13 amino acids.

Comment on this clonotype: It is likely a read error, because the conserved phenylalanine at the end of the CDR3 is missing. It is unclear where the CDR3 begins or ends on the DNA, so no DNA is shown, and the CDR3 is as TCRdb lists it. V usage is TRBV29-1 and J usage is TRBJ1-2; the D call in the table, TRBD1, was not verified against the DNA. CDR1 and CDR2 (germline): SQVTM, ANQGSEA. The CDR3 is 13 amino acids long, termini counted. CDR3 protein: CSVLPGQGTGHTL.

The CDR3 loop is CASSEISSYRQYF. The CDR3 DNA is TGTGCCAGTAGTGAGATTAGCTCCTACAGGCAGTACTTC. The genes are TRBV6-2 or TRBV6-3 and TRBJ2-7, with D uncertain. Germline V CDR1 and CDR2: MNHEY, SVGEGT. The V end was cut by 9 bases, the J end by 9 bases, with 21 bases between. The CDR3 spans 13 residues.

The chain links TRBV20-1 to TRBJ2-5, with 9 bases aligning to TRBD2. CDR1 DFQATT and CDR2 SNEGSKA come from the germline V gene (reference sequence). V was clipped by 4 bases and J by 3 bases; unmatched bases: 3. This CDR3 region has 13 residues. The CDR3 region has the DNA TGCAGTGCTATGGCTAGCGGGAAAGAGACCCAGTACTTC. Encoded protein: CSAMASGKETQYF.

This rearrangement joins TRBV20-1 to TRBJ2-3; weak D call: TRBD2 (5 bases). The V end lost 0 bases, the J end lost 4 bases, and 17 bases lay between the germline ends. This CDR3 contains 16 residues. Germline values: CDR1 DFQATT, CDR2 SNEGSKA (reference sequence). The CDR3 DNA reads TGCAGTGCTAGAGATACAAGTAGCGAGAGGGCAGATACGCAGTATTTT. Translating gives CSARDTSSERADTQYF.

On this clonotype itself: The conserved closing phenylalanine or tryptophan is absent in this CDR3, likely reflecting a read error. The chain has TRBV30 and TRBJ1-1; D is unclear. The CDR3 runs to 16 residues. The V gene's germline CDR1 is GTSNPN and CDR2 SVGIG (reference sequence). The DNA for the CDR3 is TGTGTCTGGAGTGTGTGGGCATCGGCTGAGAACACTGAAGCTTTCTCT. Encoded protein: CVWSVWASAENTEAFS.

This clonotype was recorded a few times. CDR3 in amino acids: CASSDHRSYEQYF. The DNA of the CDR3 is TGTGCCAGCAGTGATCACAGATCCTACGAGCAGTACTTC. The V call is TRBV2, the J call TRBJ2-7; no reliable D call. Between the trimmed V and J ends, which lost 3 bases and 1 base, there was a span of 7 bases. The CDR3 covers 13 residues. Germline V CDR1 and CDR2: SNHLY, FYNNEI. Full variable domain (remainder filled in from reference TRBV2 and TRBJ2-7): EPEVTQTPSHQVTQMGQEVILRCVPISNHLYFYWYRQILGQKVEFLVSFYNNEISEKSEIFDDQFSVERPDGSNFTLKIRSTKLEDSAMYFCASSDHRSYEQYFGPGTRLTVT.

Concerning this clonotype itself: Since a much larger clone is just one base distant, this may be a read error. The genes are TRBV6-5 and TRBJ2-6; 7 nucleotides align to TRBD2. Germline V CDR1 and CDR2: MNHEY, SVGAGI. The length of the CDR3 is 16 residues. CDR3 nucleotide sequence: TGTGACAGCAGTTATTCGGGGGGCTCTGGGGCCAACGTCCTGACTTTC. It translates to CDSSYSGGSGANVLTF.

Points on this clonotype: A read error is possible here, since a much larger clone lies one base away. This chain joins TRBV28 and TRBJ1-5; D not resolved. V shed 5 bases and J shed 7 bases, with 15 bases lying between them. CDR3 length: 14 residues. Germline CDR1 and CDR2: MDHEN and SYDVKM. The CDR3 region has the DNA TGTGCCAGCAGTACTCCGGGCGGGAGCCAGCCCCAGCATTTT. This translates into CASSTPGGSQPQHF.

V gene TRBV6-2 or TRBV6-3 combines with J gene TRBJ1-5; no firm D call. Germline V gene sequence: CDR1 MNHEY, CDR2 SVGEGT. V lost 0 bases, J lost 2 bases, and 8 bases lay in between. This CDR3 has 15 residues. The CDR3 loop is CASSYSTWCNQPQHF. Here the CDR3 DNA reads TGTGCCAGCAGTTACTCAACATGGTGCAATCAGCCCCAGCATTTT.